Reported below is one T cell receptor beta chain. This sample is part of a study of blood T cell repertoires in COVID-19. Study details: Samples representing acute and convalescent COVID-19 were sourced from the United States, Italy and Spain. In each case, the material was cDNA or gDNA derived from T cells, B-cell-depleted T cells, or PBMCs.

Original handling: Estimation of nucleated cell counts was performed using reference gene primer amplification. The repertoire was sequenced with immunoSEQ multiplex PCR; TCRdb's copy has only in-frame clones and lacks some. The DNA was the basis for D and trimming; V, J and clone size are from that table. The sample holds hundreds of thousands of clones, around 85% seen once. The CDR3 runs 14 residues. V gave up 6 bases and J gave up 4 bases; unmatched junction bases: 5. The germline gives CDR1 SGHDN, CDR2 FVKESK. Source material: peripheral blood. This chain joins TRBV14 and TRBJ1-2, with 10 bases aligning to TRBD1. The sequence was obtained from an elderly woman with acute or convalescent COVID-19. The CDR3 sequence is CASSRTGGFYGYTF. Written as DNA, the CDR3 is TGTGCCAGCAGTCGGACAGGGGGATTCTATGGCTACACCTTC.